A selection of T cell receptor beta chains follows, all from one sample in a study of cytomegalovirus exposure and HLA in healthy donors. The assay was immunoSEQ multiplex PCR, and TCRdb's table has in-frame clones only and misses some. This sample has 150,000 to 200,000 clones, with roughly 80% found just once. Sequencing used PBMCs. Receptors were obtained from a female donor in good health and CMV-seronegative. Both conserved end residues are part of each CDR3.

V gene	J gene	CDR3 protein
TRBV2	TRBJ1-5	CASSEQWSPQPQHF
TRBV30	TRBJ2-6	CAWSPGTANVLTF
TRBV5-1	TRBJ2-3	CASSHRTAGGTDTQYF
TRBV7-9	TRBJ2-3	CASSLLADTQYF
TRBV6-1	TRBJ1-4	CASSETITNEKLFF
TRBV19	TRBJ2-3	CASSIDSSGAISTDTQYF
TRBV2	TRBJ1-2	CASSGQGNYGYTF
TRBV11-3	TRBJ2-2	CASSSPRLAGGTGELFF
TRBV5-1	TRBJ2-3	CASSPGTSGTDTQYF
TRBV5-6	TRBJ1-1	CASSRTGTEAFF
TRBV9	TRBJ1-2	CASSGPGSAQTANYGYTF
TRBV19	TRBJ1-2	CASSQEAGF
TRBV30	TRBJ2-2	CAWSRFSNTGEPFF
TRBV5-1	TRBJ2-7	CASSQRTGGPYEQYF
TRBV11-2	TRBJ1-2	CASSMGGGNYGYTF
TRBV27	TRBJ1-2	CASSHSTGEVNYGYTF
TRBV7-6	TRBJ2-1	CASSAISGASYNEQFF
TRBV2	TRBJ2-5	CAGSDLEQETQYF
TRBV5-5	TRBJ1-5	CASSLLGGQPQHF
TRBV27	TRBJ1-5	CASSSEENQPQHF
TRBV27	TRBJ2-3	CASSHNSNGRDTQYF
TRBV5-5	TRBJ1-2	CASSQDSRYYGYTF
TRBV19	TRBJ1-2	CASSIPGQGRYGYTF
TRBV7-9	TRBJ2-7	CASSSPTGGPPHEQYF
TRBV2	TRBJ2-2	CASSSLGQGNTGELFF
TRBV27	TRBJ2-1	CASRRQEIYNEQFF
TRBV6-5	TRBJ1-2	CASSLRQGVGYTF
TRBV30	TRBJ2-5	CAWRHDGGRETQYF
TRBV7-3	TRBJ1-5	CASSPSGQGPMRPQPQHF
TRBV2	TRBJ2-3	CASSPRASTDTQYF
TRBV7-9	TRBJ2-5	CASSLDSLQETQYF
TRBV5-1	TRBJ1-5	CASSLDGYSNQPQHF
TRBV9	TRBJ1-3	CASSTRQNSGNTIYF
TRBV4-1	TRBJ1-1	CASSLGQGNTEAFF
TRBV30	TRBJ2-3	CAWSVPSGGVTDTQYF
TRBV4-2	TRBJ1-2	CASSQDSGQYAGYTF
TRBV2	TRBJ1-5	CASSAQGPDQPQHF
TRBV21-1	TRBJ2-3	CASSTLGGGAEADTQYF
TRBV6-6	TRBJ2-5	CASSYSPGQKETQYF
TRBV7-8	TRBJ2-3	CASSSRGQGIWYF
TRBV30	TRBJ1-1	CAWSRDRGTEAFF
TRBV7-9	TRBJ2-7	CASSHLGGRALSSYEQYF
TRBV6-5	TRBJ1-1	CASSYDDLVRGTEAFF
TRBV5-6	TRBJ2-3	CASSLGGAPDTQYF
TRBV27	TRBJ2-7	CASSAPGFSSYEQYF
TRBV5-3	TRBJ2-7	CARSLGTGTLYEQYF
TRBV5-1	TRBJ2-6	CASSLGSSGANVLTF
TRBV5-6	TRBJ1-1	CASSLGGNTEAFF
TRBV2	TRBJ2-7	CASRRRGQGITYEQYF